This T cell receptor (beta chain) originates from a study of blood T cell repertoires in COVID-19. Assay: immunoSEQ multiplex PCR; the TCRdb copy retains only in-frame clones and omits some. The sample shows 200,000 to 250,000 clones, about 88% of them seen only once. This CDR3 contains 15 residues. Germline values: CDR1 LGHNA, CDR2 YNFKEQ. The trim removed 1 base at V and 4 bases at J, leaving 4 bases unmatched. This receptor was obtained from a man aged 45-65 years with COVID-19, enrolled during active disease. The sequencing input was peripheral blood. V usage is TRBV4-2 and J usage is TRBJ2-7; 10 positions agree with TRBD1. DNA for the CDR3: TGTGCCAGCAGCCAAGGACAGGGGGCGCAGTACGAGCAGTACTTC. Protein: CASSQGQGAQYEQYF.